This is a list of T cell receptor beta chains from one sample in a study of post-analysis software for immune sequencing data. In TCRdb, the PCR reads were re-called with MiXCR into one record per CDR3 protein. This sample carries under 200,000 distinct CDR3 sequences, roughly 35% of them seen once, and the ten largest clones take 28%. The specimen was blood, collected after autologous hematopoietic stem cell transplantation. The receptors come from a girl between 10 and 17 years old with multiple sclerosis. CDR3s include the opening cysteine and the closing phenylalanine or tryptophan. The order of the fields is D gene, J gene, clone size, V gene, CDR3 DNA, CDR3 protein. D genes are given only for firm matches. Some rows mark clone size as missing; the rest say once, few, many or name a class of expanded clone.

d_gene: .
j_gene: TRBJ1-2
abundance: .
v_gene: TRBV20-1
CDR3nt: TGCAGTGCGGTCACAGGCTACGGGGCGGGCTACACCTTC
CDR3aa: CSAVTGYGAGYTF

d_gene: .
j_gene: TRBJ2-7
abundance: .
v_gene: TRBV20-1
CDR3nt: TGCAGTGCTAGATACGGGACGCTCGAGCAGTACTTC
CDR3aa: CSARYGTLEQYF

d_gene: TRBD2
j_gene: TRBJ2-1
abundance: .
v_gene: TRBV5-1
CDR3nt: TGCGCCAGCAGCTTGGTACTAGCGGGAGGAATGGGGGACAATGAGCAGTTCTTC
CDR3aa: CASSLVLAGGMGDNEQFF

d_gene: .
j_gene: TRBJ1-5
abundance: .
v_gene: TRBV6-1
CDR3nt: TGTGCCAGCAGTCCAAGACTCCCACTTGGGAATCAGCCCCAGCATTTT
CDR3aa: CASSPRLPLGNQPQHF

d_gene: .
j_gene: TRBJ2-5
abundance: few
v_gene: TRBV12-3/TRBV12-4
CDR3nt: TGTGCCAGCACCTTGGAGGTTGGTGGGGCCTTGGGGGAGACCCAGTACTTC
CDR3aa: CASTLEVGGALGETQYF

d_gene: .
j_gene: TRBJ2-7
abundance: few
v_gene: TRBV7-8
CDR3nt: TGTGCCAGCAGCTTAGGGACGGCGTACTCCTACGAGCAGTACTTC
CDR3aa: CASSLGTAYSYEQYF

d_gene: TRBD2
j_gene: TRBJ2-7
abundance: .
v_gene: TRBV12-3/TRBV12-4
CDR3nt: TGTGCCAGCAGTTTAATAGCGGGGCTCGAGCAGTACTTC
CDR3aa: CASSLIAGLEQYF

d_gene: .
j_gene: TRBJ2-7
abundance: few
v_gene: TRBV2
CDR3nt: TGTGCCAGCGAACCTAGGGACCCCGGGATGAGGCAGTACTTC
CDR3aa: CASEPRDPGMRQYF

d_gene: TRBD2
j_gene: TRBJ2-5
abundance: .
v_gene: TRBV5-1
CDR3nt: TGCGCCAGCAGCTACGGGAGGCGGCAAGAGACCCAGTACTTC
CDR3aa: CASSYGRRQETQYF

d_gene: TRBD1
j_gene: TRBJ2-7
abundance: .
v_gene: TRBV7-9
CDR3nt: TGTGCCAGCAGCTCCCACAGGGGCGTCAACGAGCAGTACTTC
CDR3aa: CASSSHRGVNEQYF

d_gene: .
j_gene: TRBJ2-5
abundance: .
v_gene: TRBV9
CDR3nt: TGTGCCAGCAGCCTAGGCAAGGCGGCTGAGACCCAGTACTTC
CDR3aa: CASSLGKAAETQYF

d_gene: .
j_gene: TRBJ1-6
abundance: .
v_gene: TRBV4-3
CDR3nt: TGCGCCAGCAGCCAAGATCGGTGGGGGGCCCCGACTTCACCCCTCCACTTT
CDR3aa: CASSQDRWGAPTSPLHF

d_gene: .
j_gene: TRBJ2-1
abundance: .
v_gene: TRBV5-5
CDR3nt: TGTGCCAGCAGCTTGAAATGGGGACCCTACAATGAGCAGTTCTTC
CDR3aa: CASSLKWGPYNEQFF

d_gene: .
j_gene: TRBJ2-7
abundance: .
v_gene: TRBV20-1
CDR3nt: TGCAGTGTGAGGCGACGTCTCCTTGACGAGCAGTACTTC
CDR3aa: CSVRRRLLDEQYF

d_gene: .
j_gene: TRBJ2-5
abundance: .
v_gene: TRBV7-2
CDR3nt: TGTGCCAGTATTGAGCAGGGCCGGTACAAGCAGTACTTC
CDR3aa: CASIEQGRYKQYF

d_gene: .
j_gene: TRBJ2-6
abundance: .
v_gene: TRBV12-3/TRBV12-4
CDR3nt: TGTGCCAGCAGTCAGGGGTTGACTGGGGCCAACGTCCTGACTTTC
CDR3aa: CASSQGLTGANVLTF

d_gene: .
j_gene: TRBJ2-6
abundance: .
v_gene: TRBV5-1
CDR3nt: TGCGCCAGCAGCTCTTACACAGGGAGCCTCCTCTCTGGGGCCAACGTCCTGACTTTC
CDR3aa: CASSSYTGSLLSGANVLTF

d_gene: .
j_gene: TRBJ1-4
abundance: .
v_gene: TRBV20-1
CDR3nt: TGCAGTGCTAGATCGGGTGCGACTAATGAAAAACTGTTTTTT
CDR3aa: CSARSGATNEKLFF

d_gene: TRBD2
j_gene: TRBJ2-1
abundance: few
v_gene: TRBV28
CDR3nt: TGTGCCAGCAGTCCCATCGGACTAGCGGGGTTAGGGAATGAGCAGTTCTTC
CDR3aa: CASSPIGLAGLGNEQFF

d_gene: .
j_gene: TRBJ2-2
abundance: few
v_gene: TRBV15
CDR3nt: TGTGCCACCAGCAGTCGGGGGCTTCCGTCCGGGGAGCTGTTTTTT
CDR3aa: CATSSRGLPSGELFF

d_gene: TRBD2
j_gene: TRBJ2-1
abundance: .
v_gene: TRBV7-2
CDR3nt: TGTGCCAGCAGCTTAGGGGCTAGCGGGCACATTAGGAATGAGCAGTTCTTC
CDR3aa: CASSLGASGHIRNEQFF

d_gene: TRBD2
j_gene: TRBJ2-7
abundance: .
v_gene: TRBV20-1
CDR3nt: TGCAGTGCTAGAGAACCTAGCGGGACCTACGAGCAGTACTTC
CDR3aa: CSAREPSGTYEQYF

d_gene: .
j_gene: TRBJ2-3
abundance: few
v_gene: TRBV20-1
CDR3nt: TGCAGTGCTTCCCCCGACAGGACAGACACAGATACGCAGTATTTT
CDR3aa: CSASPDRTDTDTQYF

d_gene: TRBD2
j_gene: TRBJ2-1
abundance: .
v_gene: TRBV20-1
CDR3nt: TGCAGTGCTAGAACTAGCGGGACTTCCGAGCAGTTCTTC
CDR3aa: CSARTSGTSEQFF

d_gene: .
j_gene: TRBJ2-7
abundance: many
v_gene: TRBV7-2
CDR3nt: TGTGCCAGCAGCTTAGTTACCTACGAGCAGTACTTC
CDR3aa: CASSLVTYEQYF

d_gene: TRBD1
j_gene: TRBJ2-7
abundance: .
v_gene: TRBV6-1
CDR3nt: TGTGCCAGCAGTGAAGAAGGTTGGGACAGCTTCTACGAGCAGTACTTC
CDR3aa: CASSEEGWDSFYEQYF

d_gene: .
j_gene: TRBJ2-7
abundance: .
v_gene: TRBV12-3/TRBV12-4
CDR3nt: TGTGCCAGCACCCAGGACGGAGGGGGCTACGGGCAGTACTTC
CDR3aa: CASTQDGGGYGQYF

d_gene: .
j_gene: TRBJ2-7
abundance: .
v_gene: TRBV18
CDR3nt: TGTGCCAGCTCTACTGACATGGGGTCCCAGTACGAGCAGTACTTC
CDR3aa: CASSTDMGSQYEQYF

d_gene: .
j_gene: TRBJ2-7
abundance: .
v_gene: TRBV5-1
CDR3nt: TGCGCCAGCAGTTGGGAGTCCTACGAGCAGTACTTC
CDR3aa: CASSWESYEQYF

d_gene: .
j_gene: TRBJ2-3
abundance: .
v_gene: TRBV29-1
CDR3nt: TGCAGCGTTGAACGGCCGGCCAACCTCGATACGCAGTATTTT
CDR3aa: CSVERPANLDTQYF

d_gene: .
j_gene: TRBJ2-3
abundance: .
v_gene: TRBV20-1
CDR3nt: TGCAGTGCTGGAGATCGGCTAGCGCTGAATCAGCACATATATACGCAGTATTTT
CDR3aa: CSAGDRLALNQHIYTQYF

d_gene: .
j_gene: TRBJ1-1
abundance: .
v_gene: TRBV3-1
CDR3nt: TGTGCCAGCAGCCATTCCGGAGGGAACACTGAAGCTTTCTTT
CDR3aa: CASSHSGGNTEAFF

d_gene: .
j_gene: TRBJ2-3
abundance: few
v_gene: TRBV29-1
CDR3nt: TGCAGCGTTGGGGGGCCAAGACAGTTCCGCACAGATACGCAGTATTTT
CDR3aa: CSVGGPRQFRTDTQYF

d_gene: .
j_gene: TRBJ2-5
abundance: few
v_gene: TRBV4-3
CDR3nt: TGCGCCAGCAGGGGGAATCCAGGAGAGACCCAGTACTTC
CDR3aa: CASRGNPGETQYF

d_gene: .
j_gene: TRBJ2-4
abundance: .
v_gene: TRBV5-8
CDR3nt: TGTGCCAGCAGCTTGGGGGCGGGACAAGGCGCCAAAAACATTCAGTACTTC
CDR3aa: CASSLGAGQGAKNIQYF

d_gene: .
j_gene: TRBJ1-4
abundance: few
v_gene: TRBV24-1
CDR3nt: TGTGCCACCAGTGATTCCAGACGGGCGGAAAAACTGTTTTTT
CDR3aa: CATSDSRRAEKLFF

d_gene: .
j_gene: TRBJ2-3
abundance: .
v_gene: TRBV29-1
CDR3nt: TGCAGCGTTGGATCCGTATCAGATACGCAGTATTTT
CDR3aa: CSVGSVSDTQYF

d_gene: TRBD1
j_gene: TRBJ1-1
abundance: .
v_gene: TRBV7-9
CDR3nt: TGTGCCAGCAGAACTTCAGGGGGCATGAACACTGAAGCTTTCTTT
CDR3aa: CASRTSGGMNTEAFF

d_gene: .
j_gene: TRBJ2-1
abundance: .
v_gene: TRBV13
CDR3nt: TGTGCCAGCAGCTTGCGGGTCCAGTGGCCAGCTCTTCACAATGAGCAGTTATTC
CDR3aa: CASSLRVQWPALHNEQLF

d_gene: .
j_gene: TRBJ2-5
abundance: .
v_gene: TRBV5-5
CDR3nt: TGTGCCAGCAGCGACGACTCGGGCGAGACCCAGTACTTC
CDR3aa: CASSDDSGETQYF

d_gene: TRBD2
j_gene: TRBJ2-3
abundance: .
v_gene: TRBV13
CDR3nt: TGTGCCAGCAGCTTTGGAGGCGGGAGAGGGACAGATACGCAGTATTTT
CDR3aa: CASSFGGGRGTDTQYF

d_gene: .
j_gene: TRBJ1-2
abundance: few
v_gene: TRBV12-3/TRBV12-4
CDR3nt: TGTGCCAGCAGTTTAGCCGGGACACTCTATGGCTACACCTTC
CDR3aa: CASSLAGTLYGYTF

d_gene: .
j_gene: TRBJ2-1
abundance: .
v_gene: TRBV7-2
CDR3nt: TGTGCCAGCAGCTTCGGCGGGACAACTTTCAATGAGCAGTTCTTC
CDR3aa: CASSFGGTTFNEQFF

d_gene: .
j_gene: TRBJ2-2
abundance: .
v_gene: TRBV6-5
CDR3nt: TGTGCCAGCAGTTACCGGCGCTTTGGGGGAACCGGGGAGCTGTTTTTT
CDR3aa: CASSYRRFGGTGELFF

d_gene: .
j_gene: TRBJ2-6
abundance: many
v_gene: TRBV5-1
CDR3nt: TGCGCCAGCAGCTTGGGAGGGGTTTTGGCTAACTCTGGGGCCAACGTCCTGACTTTC
CDR3aa: CASSLGGVLANSGANVLTF

d_gene: TRBD1
j_gene: TRBJ2-1
abundance: few
v_gene: TRBV27
CDR3nt: TGTGCCAGCAGTCCCAGGGGGTACTACAATGAGCAGTTCTTC
CDR3aa: CASSPRGYYNEQFF

d_gene: TRBD1
j_gene: TRBJ2-3
abundance: .
v_gene: TRBV7-9
CDR3nt: TGTGCCAGCAGCTTAGCGAGGACAGGGGGCGAAGCAGATACGCAGTATTTT
CDR3aa: CASSLARTGGEADTQYF

d_gene: .
j_gene: TRBJ2-1
abundance: .
v_gene: TRBV29-1
CDR3nt: TGCAGCGTTAATCGGACGGGGAGCTCCTACAATGAGCAGTTCTTC
CDR3aa: CSVNRTGSSYNEQFF

d_gene: .
j_gene: TRBJ2-3
abundance: few
v_gene: TRBV20-1
CDR3nt: TGCAGTGCTAGAGATGTTGTACGAGATACGCAGTATTTT
CDR3aa: CSARDVVRDTQYF

d_gene: .
j_gene: TRBJ1-6
abundance: .
v_gene: TRBV4-2
CDR3nt: TGTGCCAGCAGCCAAGGACAGGACACTTCACCCCTCCACTTT
CDR3aa: CASSQGQDTSPLHF

d_gene: TRBD2
j_gene: TRBJ2-1
abundance: few
v_gene: TRBV9
CDR3nt: TGTGCCAGCAGCGTAGTCTGGTCTAGCGGGAATGGTGAGCAGTTCTTC
CDR3aa: CASSVVWSSGNGEQFF

d_gene: .
j_gene: TRBJ2-5
abundance: few
v_gene: TRBV29-1
CDR3nt: TGCAGCGCCATACAAGAGACCCAGTACTTC
CDR3aa: CSAIQETQYF

d_gene: TRBD2
j_gene: TRBJ2-7
abundance: few
v_gene: TRBV4-1
CDR3nt: TGCGCCAGCAGCCAAGATAGCGGGACTAGCTCATCCTACGAGCAGTACTTC
CDR3aa: CASSQDSGTSSSYEQYF

d_gene: TRBD1
j_gene: TRBJ2-3
abundance: many
v_gene: TRBV7-2
CDR3nt: TGTGCCAGCAGCTTGGTGGGACAGGGCACAGATACGCAGTATTTT
CDR3aa: CASSLVGQGTDTQYF